The 17 T cell receptor beta chains below all came from one sample that was sequenced in a study of immune evolution from preneoplasia to lung adenocarcinoma (dated by TCRdb to the early 2020s). Library prep was done by the immunoSEQ multiplex PCR assay. Drawn from immuneACCESS, this table holds only the in-frame rearrangements with V and J called that TCRdb kept. Clones are partly lost; checked studies trace under half to an unresolved V gene and leave the rest unexplained. This sample holds about 4,000 clones; approximately 79% were observed only once. Less than 35% of the sample is taken by the ten largest. The sample consisted of FFPE invasive lung adenocarcinoma tissue. The cell subset or site label on this specimen signifies: frankly invasive lung adenocarcinoma (ADC). Receptors were obtained from a person between 40 and 59 years old with lung adenocarcinoma. Some clones in this sample may be carry-over from other donors' samples.

This clone was picked up one time. The rearrangement joins TRBV4-1 to TRBJ2-2, with no clear D. CDR1 and CDR2 (germline): MGHRA, YSYEKL. The V gene lost 2 bases and the J gene lost 8 bases, with 12 bases spanning the gap. The CDR3 spans 14 residues. The CDR3 spells CASSQSEESGELFF. The CDR3 DNA sequence: TGCGCCAGCAGCCAATCTGAAGAGTCTGGGGAGCTGTTTTTT.

The chain is built from TRBV5-1 and TRBJ2-5, with 8 nucleotides matching TRBD2. Germline V gene data show CDR1 as SGHRS and CDR2 as YFSETQ. The J segment lost 5 bases and the V segment lost 4 bases, leaving 4 bases of the junction unmatched. The CDR3 consists of 13 residues. The CDR3 here is CASSKREKETQYF. Here the CDR3 DNA reads TGCGCCAGCAGCAAGCGGGAGAAGGAGACCCAGTACTTC. Looking up the rest from reference TRBV5-1 and TRBJ2-5 gives the full variable domain: KAGVTQTPRYLIKTRGQQVTLSCSPISGHRSVSWYQQTPGQGLQFLFEYFSETQRNKGNFPGRFSGRQFSNSRSEMNVSTLELGDSALYLCASSKREKETQYFGPGTRLLVL.

J is TRBJ1-3 and V is TRBV30; D may be TRBD1 (5 bases). CDR3 length: 14 residues. The V end lost 5 bases, the J end lost 2 bases, and 13 bases lay between the germline ends. Germline CDR1 is GTSNPN and CDR2 is SVGIG (reference sequence). CDR3 nucleotides: TGTGCCTGGGGTTTGGGGGGGGCTGGAAACACCATATATTTT. Its translation is CAWGLGGAGNTIYF.

The chain uses TRBV7-2 and TRBJ1-2; possibly TRBD1 for D (5 bases). Trimming cost V 8 bases and J 8 bases, with 18 bases left between them. This CDR3 has 13 amino acids. The germline gives CDR1 SGHTA, CDR2 FQGNSA. The CDR3 region has the DNA TGTGCCAGCGGGGTCGTAGGGGCGGCGGGCTACACCTTC. Protein product: CASGVVGAAGYTF.

The V call is TRBV6-5, the J call TRBJ1-2, with D hard to call. Germline V gene sequence: CDR1 MNHEY, CDR2 SVGAGI. Deletions cut 4 bases from V and 4 bases from J, with 19 bases between. This CDR3 region has 16 residues. CDR3 nucleotides: TGTGCCAGCAGTTCCCGACCGACTATTGCTTCCTATGGCTACACCTTC. The encoded protein is CASSSRPTIASYGYTF.

The chain links TRBV18 to TRBJ2-3; D call uncertain. The length of the CDR3 is 12 residues. Germline CDR1 and CDR2: KGHSH and LQKENI. Trimming cost V 3 bases and J 6 bases, with 7 bases left between them. In nucleotides, the CDR3 is TGTGCCAGCTCACCGGCTCGCGATACGCAGTATTTT. Translated, it gives CASSPARDTQYF. Supplemented by reference TRBV18 and TRBJ2-3, the full variable domain reads NAGVMQNPRHLVRRRGQEARLRCSPMKGHSHVYWYRQLPEEGLKFMVYLQKENIIDESGMPKERFSAEFPKEGPSILRIQQVVRGDSAAYFCASSPARDTQYFGPGTRLTVL.

The chain uses TRBV9 and TRBJ2-1; D is possibly TRBD2 (6 bases). The germline V gene has CDR1 SGDLS and CDR2 YYNGEE. The CDR3 is made up of 14 amino acids. Trimming removed 4 bases from V and 9 bases from J, with 17 bases in between. CDR3 sequence reads: CASSPGLARGEQFF. The CDR3 nucleotides read TGTGCCAGCAGCCCCGGTCTGGCGCGGGGTGAGCAGTTCTTC.

This rearrangement joins TRBV5-1 to TRBJ1-2, with D perhaps TRBD1 (6 bases). Trimming pared 7 bases from V and 4 bases from J, leaving 20 bases between. The CDR3 is 15 residues long. Germline lookup yields CDR1 SGHRS and CDR2 YFSETQ. In DNA, the CDR3 is TGCGCCAGCTCTGTGACGCCAGAGGGGGGCTATGGCTACACCTTC. Its protein is CASSVTPEGGYGYTF. Full variable domain (outside the CDR3, taken from reference TRBV5-1 and TRBJ1-2): KAGVTQTPRYLIKTRGQQVTLSCSPISGHRSVSWYQQTPGQGLQFLFEYFSETQRNKGNFPGRFSGRQFSNSRSEMNVSTLELGDSALYLCASSVTPEGGYGYTFGSGTRLTVV.

The chain has TRBV2 and TRBJ1-5, with 8 nucleotides matching TRBD1. CDR1 SNHLY and CDR2 FYNNEI come from the germline V gene. Trimming at V came to 8 bases and at J to 5 bases, leaving 14 bases not matched to a gene. The CDR3 extends over 16 amino acids. The CDR3 DNA sequence: TGTGCCAGCTCACGTCTGAAAGGACAGGGATATCAGCCCCAGCATTTT. The encoded protein is CASSRLKGQGYQPQHF.

The chain has TRBV18 and TRBJ2-3; tentative D call: TRBD1 (6 bases). Germline-derived CDR1 and CDR2 are KGHSH and LQKENI. Trimming pared 6 bases from V and 4 bases from J, leaving 11 bases between. The CDR3 runs to 13 residues. The CDR3 loop reads CASSLRGPDTQYF. CDR3 in DNA: TGTGCCAGCTCGCTCAGGGGTCCAGATACGCAGTATTTT.

This CDR3 reads CASSLQGAGANVLTF. CDR3 DNA: TGTGCCAGCAGTTTACAGGGGGCTGGGGCCAACGTCCTGACTTTC. The V and J genes are TRBV2 and TRBJ2-6; 8 nucleotides align to TRBD1. CDR1 is SNHLY, CDR2 FYNNEI, per germline. Trimming took 5 bases from V and 2 from J; bases not matched to a gene: 2. CDR3 size: 15 residues.

The V and J genes are TRBV5-1 and TRBJ1-5; D might be TRBD1 (6 bases). This CDR3 has 16 residues. The germline CDR1 and CDR2 sequences are SGHRS and YFSETQ. V was trimmed by 6 bases and J by 5 bases, leaving 21 bases between them. The CDR3 DNA is TGCGCCAGCATAAAACCATTGCGGGGGCCCCATCAGCCCCAGCATTTT. As protein: CASIKPLRGPHQPQHF. Full variable domain (missing parts from reference TRBV5-1 and TRBJ1-5): KAGVTQTPRYLIKTRGQQVTLSCSPISGHRSVSWYQQTPGQGLQFLFEYFSETQRNKGNFPGRFSGRQFSNSRSEMNVSTLELGDSALYLCASIKPLRGPHQPQHFGDGTRLSIL.

The chain carries TRBV29-1 and TRBJ1-3; no clear D gene. Germline-derived CDR1 and CDR2 are SQVTM and ANQGSEA. Trimming removed 3 bases at V and 0 bases at J, with 0 bases between. This CDR3 has 11 residues. The CDR3, as DNA: TGCAGCGTTGACTCTGGAAACACCATATATTTT. Its translation is CSVDSGNTIYF.

The CDR3 here is CASSYEGDNEQFF. CDR3 coding DNA: TGCGCCAGCAGTTACGAGGGGGACAATGAGCAGTTCTTC. V usage is TRBV4-1 and J usage is TRBJ2-1; D might be TRBD1 (6 bases). There are 13 residues in the CDR3. The germline CDR1 and CDR2 sequences are MGHRA and YSYEKL. V was pared by 6 bases and J by 5 bases, with 11 bases between.

This sequence joins TRBV5-4 and TRBJ2-7; 14 bases fit TRBD2. The germline V gene has CDR1 SGHNT and CDR2 YYREEE (reference sequence). There are 16 residues in the CDR3. The V segment lost 4 bases and the J segment 6 bases; nucleotides outside the gene matches: 9. CDR3 bases: TGTGCCAGCAGCGGATTACAGACTAGCGGGGGGGGCGAGCAGTACTTC. Translating it yields CASSGLQTSGGGEQYF.

The chain uses TRBV7-2 and TRBJ2-1; TRBD2 matches 13 bases. This CDR3 spans 15 amino acids. V trimming: 3 bases; J trimming: 12 bases; junction bases outside the gene matches: 8. Per germline, CDR1 SGHTA and CDR2 FQGNSA. Here the CDR3 DNA reads TGTGCCAGCAGCTTTGGTACTAGCGGGAGGGCCTGGCAGTTCTTC. Amino acids: CASSFGTSGRAWQFF.

The chain uses TRBV29-1 and TRBJ2-1; 9 bases map to TRBD2. The CDR3 is made up of 13 amino acids. The germline gives CDR1 SQVTM, CDR2 ANQGSEA. V lost 4 bases, J lost 3 bases, and 1 base stayed unmatched. The CDR3 region has the DNA TGCAGCGTTGGCGGGAGGGACTACAATGAGCAGTTCTTC. Encoded protein: CSVGGRDYNEQFF.